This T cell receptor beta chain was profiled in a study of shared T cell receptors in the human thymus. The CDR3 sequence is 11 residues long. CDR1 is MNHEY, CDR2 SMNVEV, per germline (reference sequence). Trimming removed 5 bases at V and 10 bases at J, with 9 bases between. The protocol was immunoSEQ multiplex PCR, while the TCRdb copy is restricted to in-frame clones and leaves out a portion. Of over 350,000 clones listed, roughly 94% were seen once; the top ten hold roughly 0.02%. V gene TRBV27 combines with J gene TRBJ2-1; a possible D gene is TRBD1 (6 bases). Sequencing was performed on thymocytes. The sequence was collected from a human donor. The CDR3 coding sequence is TGTGCCAGCAGTCCAGGGGTAGAGCAGTTCTTC. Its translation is CASSPGVEQFF.